A selection of T cell receptor beta chains follows, all from one sample in a study of long-term antiretroviral therapy in people with HIV. Method: immunoSEQ multiplex PCR; TCRdb's copy keeps in-frame clones and lacks some. The sample yields roughly 40,000 clones, about 88% seen once. This sample comprised unsorted PBMCs, obtained just before starting antiretroviral therapy. These receptors were taken from a woman under 30 with HIV. Each CDR3 is given with its conserved first and last residue. The D gene is left open where the match is weak. Clone size is not always given. Where it is, it says once, few, many or a class for expanded clones.

CDR3aa: CASSLARTSVPLEQFF; CDR3nt: TGTGCCAGCAGCTTGGCCCGGACTAGCGTCCCCCTTGAGCAGTTCTTC; v_gene: TRBV5-6; j_gene: TRBJ2-1; abundance: -; d_gene: TRBD2
CDR3aa: CASSLGLPTLDEKLFF; CDR3nt: TGCGCCAGCAGCTTGGGACTGCCGACCCTCGATGAAAAACTGTTTTTT; v_gene: TRBV5-1; j_gene: TRBJ1-4; abundance: once; d_gene: -
CDR3aa: CASSVGSGANEQFF; CDR3nt: TGTGCCAGCAGCGTGGGAAGTGGGGCGAATGAGCAGTTCTTC; v_gene: TRBV9; j_gene: TRBJ2-1; abundance: -; d_gene: -
CDR3aa: CASSLRSGSGVETQYF; CDR3nt: TGTGCCAGCAGCTTAAGGAGCGGGAGTGGGGTAGAGACCCAGTACTTC; v_gene: TRBV7-8; j_gene: TRBJ2-5; abundance: -; d_gene: TRBD2
CDR3aa: CASSQVPDGRGTGELFF; CDR3nt: TGCGCCAGCAGCCAAGTTCCGGACGGGAGGGGCACCGGGGAGCTGTTTTTT; v_gene: TRBV4-1; j_gene: TRBJ2-2; abundance: -; d_gene: TRBD2
CDR3aa: CASSSGGEAFF; CDR3nt: TGTGCCAGCAGCTCAGGGGGAGAAGCTTTCTTT; v_gene: TRBV11-3; j_gene: TRBJ1-1; abundance: -; d_gene: TRBD1
CDR3aa: CASSSYLVSEQFF; CDR3nt: TGTGCCAGCAGTTCCTACTTAGTGAGTGAGCAGTTCTTC; v_gene: TRBV6-5; j_gene: TRBJ2-1; abundance: -; d_gene: -
CDR3aa: CASNGTSGMTYEQYF; CDR3nt: TGCGCCAGCAATGGGACTAGCGGGATGACCTACGAGCAGTACTTC; v_gene: TRBV10-1; j_gene: TRBJ2-7; abundance: few; d_gene: TRBD2
CDR3aa: CASSPGLAGGDTQYF; CDR3nt: TGTGCCAGTAGCCCGGGACTAGCGGGAGGAGATACGCAGTATTTT; v_gene: TRBV19; j_gene: TRBJ2-3; abundance: -; d_gene: TRBD2
CDR3aa: CASSQSRDWGNEQFF; CDR3nt: TGCGCCAGCAGCCAATCGCGGGACTGGGGGAATGAGCAGTTCTTC; v_gene: TRBV4-3; j_gene: TRBJ2-1; abundance: -; d_gene: -
CDR3aa: CASSVDGFNSEAFF; CDR3nt: TGCGCCAGCAGCGTTGACGGGTTCAACTCTGAAGCTTTCTTT; v_gene: TRBV5-1; j_gene: TRBJ1-1; abundance: -; d_gene: -
CDR3aa: CASSFTGGGARPDF; CDR3nt: TGTGCCAGCAGCTTCACAGGGGGCGGCGCCCGACCAGACTTC; v_gene: TRBV5-8; j_gene: TRBJ2-7; abundance: -; d_gene: TRBD1
CDR3aa: CASSQDGSRGLINEQFF; CDR3nt: TGCGCCAGCAGCCAAGATGGGTCAAGGGGACTAATAAATGAGCAGTTCTTC; v_gene: TRBV4-3; j_gene: TRBJ2-1; abundance: -; d_gene: TRBD2
CDR3aa: CASRKGLAGGNEQFF; CDR3nt: TGTGCCAGCAGGAAAGGACTAGCGGGAGGCAATGAGCAGTTCTTC; v_gene: TRBV28; j_gene: TRBJ2-1; abundance: -; d_gene: TRBD2
CDR3aa: CASSYTGSGGGYTF; CDR3nt: TGTGCCAGCAGTTACACAGGGTCGGGAGGGGGCTACACCTTC; v_gene: TRBV6-5; j_gene: TRBJ1-2; abundance: -; d_gene: -
CDR3aa: CASSPTTGGGYGYTF; CDR3nt: TGTGCCAGCAGTCCCACGACAGGGGGCGGCTATGGCTACACCTTC; v_gene: TRBV6-5; j_gene: TRBJ1-2; abundance: -; d_gene: TRBD1
CDR3aa: CASSGLDTQYF; CDR3nt: TGTGCCAGCAGCGGGTTGGATACGCAGTATTTT; v_gene: TRBV9; j_gene: TRBJ2-3; abundance: -; d_gene: -
CDR3aa: CASRAGTGGNTIYF; CDR3nt: TGTGCCAGCAGGGCCGGGACAGGCGGAAACACCATATATTTT; v_gene: TRBV7-6; j_gene: TRBJ1-3; abundance: -; d_gene: TRBD1
CDR3aa: CASSPLRDRLTNEKLFF; CDR3nt: TGTGCCAGCTCACCACTAAGGGACAGACTAACTAATGAAAAACTGTTTTTT; v_gene: TRBV18; j_gene: TRBJ1-4; abundance: -; d_gene: TRBD1
CDR3aa: CASSLLAGGMNTEAFF; CDR3nt: TGCGCCAGCAGCTTGCTGGCAGGGGGCATGAACACTGAAGCTTTCTTT; v_gene: TRBV5-1; j_gene: TRBJ1-1; abundance: large; d_gene: TRBD1
CDR3aa: CAIRGTSGRSSNEQFF; CDR3nt: TGTGCCATCAGGGGGACTAGCGGGAGATCAAGCAATGAGCAGTTCTTC; v_gene: TRBV10-3; j_gene: TRBJ2-1; abundance: -; d_gene: TRBD2
CDR3aa: CASSLQSGSEVF; CDR3nt: TGTGCCAGCAGTCTTCAGAGCGGGAGTGAGGTCTTC; v_gene: TRBV27; j_gene: TRBJ2-7; abundance: -; d_gene: TRBD2
CDR3aa: CASSVDRGSEQYF; CDR3nt: TGTGCCAGCAGCGTGGACAGGGGGTCCGAGCAGTACTTC; v_gene: TRBV6-5; j_gene: TRBJ2-7; abundance: -; d_gene: TRBD1
CDR3aa: CASSPGPGPTEAFF; CDR3nt: TGTGCCAGCAGCCCCGGCCCAGGGCCCACTGAAGCTTTCTTT; v_gene: TRBV7-3; j_gene: TRBJ1-1; abundance: -; d_gene: -
CDR3aa: CASKEGTLEPQYF; CDR3nt: TGTGCCAGTAAAGAGGGAACCCTCGAGCCCCAGTACTTC; v_gene: TRBV19; j_gene: TRBJ2-5; abundance: few; d_gene: -
CDR3aa: CASSADLSYEQYF; CDR3nt: TGTGCCAGCAGCGCCGACCTCTCCTACGAGCAGTACTTC; v_gene: TRBV7-2; j_gene: TRBJ2-7; abundance: few; d_gene: -
CDR3aa: CASSLSGSLHEQYF; CDR3nt: TGTGCCAGCAGTTTATCAGGGAGCCTCCACGAGCAGTACTTC; v_gene: TRBV27; j_gene: TRBJ2-7; abundance: few; d_gene: -
CDR3aa: CASTISRDNHVQYF; CDR3nt: TGTGCCAGCACCATAAGCCGGGATAACCACGTTCAGTACTTC; v_gene: TRBV27; j_gene: TRBJ2-4; abundance: once; d_gene: -
CDR3aa: CASSFSRGSNQPQHF; CDR3nt: TGTGCCAGCAGCTTCAGCCGGGGTAGCAATCAGCCCCAGCATTTT; v_gene: TRBV27; j_gene: TRBJ1-5; abundance: -; d_gene: -
CDR3aa: CASSLSGQGHRGEQYF; CDR3nt: TGTGCCAGCAGTTTATCGGGACAGGGGCACCGGGGGGAGCAGTACTTC; v_gene: TRBV27; j_gene: TRBJ2-7; abundance: -; d_gene: TRBD1
CDR3aa: CASTDPGQGTYGYTF; CDR3nt: TGTGCCAGCACCGACCCGGGACAGGGGACCTATGGCTACACCTTC; v_gene: TRBV28; j_gene: TRBJ1-2; abundance: -; d_gene: TRBD1
CDR3aa: CASSLVDRASYEQYF; CDR3nt: TGTGCCAGCAGCTTAGTGGACAGGGCTTCCTACGAGCAGTACTTC; v_gene: TRBV7-2; j_gene: TRBJ2-7; abundance: -; d_gene: TRBD1
CDR3aa: CASSLPVRTGYGYTF; CDR3nt: TGTGCCAGCAGCTTACCGGTGCGGACGGGGTATGGCTACACCTTC; v_gene: TRBV7-3; j_gene: TRBJ1-2; abundance: once; d_gene: -
CDR3aa: CASTAPGREAFF; CDR3nt: TGTGCCAGCACGGCCCCAGGGAGGGAAGCTTTCTTT; v_gene: TRBV28; j_gene: TRBJ1-1; abundance: -; d_gene: -
CDR3aa: CASSQGTAGYTF; CDR3nt: TGTGCCAGCAGTCAAGGGACAGCTGGCTACACCTTC; v_gene: TRBV25-1; j_gene: TRBJ1-2; abundance: -; d_gene: TRBD1
CDR3aa: CASSQEWGLSNQPQHF; CDR3nt: TGCGCCAGCAGCCAAGAATGGGGGCTGAGCAATCAGCCCCAGCATTTT; v_gene: TRBV4-1; j_gene: TRBJ1-5; abundance: -; d_gene: -
CDR3aa: CASSPRTSSYNEQFF; CDR3nt: TGTGCCAGCAGTCCCCGGACCAGCTCCTACAATGAGCAGTTCTTC; v_gene: TRBV28; j_gene: TRBJ2-1; abundance: -; d_gene: -
CDR3aa: CASSPGQGGYQETQYF; CDR3nt: TGCGCCAGCAGCCCCGGACAGGGAGGGTACCAAGAGACCCAGTACTTC; v_gene: TRBV4-3; j_gene: TRBJ2-5; abundance: -; d_gene: -
CDR3aa: CASSQSLSQPQHF; CDR3nt: TGTGCCAGCAGCCAAAGTCTCAGTCAGCCCCAGCATTTT; v_gene: TRBV14; j_gene: TRBJ1-5; abundance: -; d_gene: -
CDR3aa: CASSLVGLDLDNEQFF; CDR3nt: TGCGCCAGCAGCTTGGTGGGACTAGATTTAGACAATGAGCAGTTCTTC; v_gene: TRBV5-1; j_gene: TRBJ2-1; abundance: -; d_gene: TRBD2
CDR3aa: CASRWGLADEQYF; CDR3nt: TGTGCCAGCAGGTGGGGGCTAGCCGACGAGCAGTACTTC; v_gene: TRBV6-6; j_gene: TRBJ2-7; abundance: -; d_gene: -
CDR3aa: CASSPPSFSTEAFF; CDR3nt: TGTGCCAGCAGCCCCCCATCCTTTAGCACTGAAGCTTTCTTT; v_gene: TRBV28; j_gene: TRBJ1-1; abundance: -; d_gene: -
CDR3aa: CASSLTPDTQYF; CDR3nt: TGTGCCAGCAGCTTGACACCAGATACGCAGTATTTT; v_gene: TRBV5-4; j_gene: TRBJ2-3; abundance: -; d_gene: -
CDR3aa: CASSRRGGIGDTQYF; CDR3nt: TGCGCCAGCAGCCGACGGGGCGGGATTGGGGATACGCAGTATTTT; v_gene: TRBV4-3; j_gene: TRBJ2-3; abundance: once; d_gene: -
CDR3aa: CASSWGQEAYEQYF; CDR3nt: TGTGCCAGCAGCTGGGGTCAGGAGGCCTACGAGCAGTACTTC; v_gene: TRBV6-5; j_gene: TRBJ2-7; abundance: -; d_gene: -